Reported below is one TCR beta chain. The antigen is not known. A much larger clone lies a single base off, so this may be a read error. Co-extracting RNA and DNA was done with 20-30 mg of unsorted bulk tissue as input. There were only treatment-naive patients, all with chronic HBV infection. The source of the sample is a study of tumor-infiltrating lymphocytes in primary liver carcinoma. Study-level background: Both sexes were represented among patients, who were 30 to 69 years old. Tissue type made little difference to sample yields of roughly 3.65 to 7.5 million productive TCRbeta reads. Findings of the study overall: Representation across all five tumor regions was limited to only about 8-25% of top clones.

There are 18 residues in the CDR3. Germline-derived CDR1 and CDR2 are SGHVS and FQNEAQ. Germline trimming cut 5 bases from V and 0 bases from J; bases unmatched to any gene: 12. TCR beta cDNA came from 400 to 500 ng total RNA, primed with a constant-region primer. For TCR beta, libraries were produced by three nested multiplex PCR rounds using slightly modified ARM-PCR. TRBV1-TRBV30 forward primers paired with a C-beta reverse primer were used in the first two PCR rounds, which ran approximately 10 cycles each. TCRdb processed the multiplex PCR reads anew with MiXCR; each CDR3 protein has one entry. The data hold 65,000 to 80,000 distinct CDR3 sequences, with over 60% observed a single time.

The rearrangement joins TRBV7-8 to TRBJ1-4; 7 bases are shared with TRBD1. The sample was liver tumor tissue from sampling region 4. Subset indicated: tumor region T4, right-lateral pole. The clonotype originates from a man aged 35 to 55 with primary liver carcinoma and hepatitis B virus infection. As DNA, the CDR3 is TGTGCCAGCAGCCGGACAGGAACTTCTCTCTCAACTAATGAAAAACTGTTTTTT. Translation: CASSRTGTSLSTNEKLFF.